This T cell receptor beta chain was captured by sequencing in a study of cytomegalovirus exposure and HLA in healthy donors. Study-level results: Later, an analysis found that common viral pathogens appeared to be linked with several of the most significant clusters. As immune exposure information, only CMV serostatus was available. Accurate prediction of most subjects' HLA-A and HLA-B alleles from TCR beta sequences was reported. Earlier analysis found most TCR beta V segments productive about 90% or about 30% of the time.

This clone was seen a single time. Its antigen is still unknown. The PCR was carried out with 60 Vbeta primers and 13 Jbeta primers. Method: immunoSEQ multiplex PCR; TCRdb's copy keeps in-frame clones and lacks some. Of roughly 93,000 clones in the sample, about 74% are singletons; the top ten hold approximately 2%. The TCR originated in a male donor in good health and CMV-seronegative. Sample: PBMCs.

The CDR3 spells CASSRHGQGKTYEQYF. The CDR3 region has the DNA TGCGCCAGCAGCCGACACGGGCAGGGGAAGACCTACGAGCAGTACTTC. The chain recombines TRBV4-3 with TRBJ2-7; perhaps TRBD1 as D (6 bases). V lost 4 bases and J lost 2, with 18 bases in between. The CDR3 is 16 residues long. Germline V CDR1 and CDR2: LGHNA, YSLEER.